The count of the clone carrying this T cell receptor (beta chain) is one. The antigen is not known. This entry comes from a study of cytomegalovirus exposure and HLA in healthy donors. As for the study in general: Of some 400 genotyped donors, about 81% clustered with self-reported Caucasian donors.

The CDR3 is 15 residues long. V lost 5 bases and J lost 0, with 10 bases in between. Germline assignment: CDR1 SGHTA and CDR2 FQGNSA. General observations from the study: With later analysis, a missense DCLRE1C variant became linked to TCR beta V- and J-gene trimming. Most of the TCR beta V segments (in an earlier analysis) were productive either about 87% or about 30% of the time. Later analysis showed most CMV-associated TCR beta chains appearing HLA-restricted.

The PCR made use of 60 Vbeta and 13 Jbeta primers. Generated by immunoSEQ multiplex PCR, the TCRdb table keeps only in-frame clones and is missing some. The sample lists 160,000 or so clones; around 82% were seen once. The sequence was collected from a woman aged 45-65 years in good health and CMV-seropositive. The chain carries TRBV7-2 and TRBJ1-4; D may be TRBD1 (5 bases). The sample comprised PBMCs. CDR3 protein: CASSRQGSTNEKLFF. The DNA for the CDR3 is TGTGCCAGCAGCCGCCAGGGCTCAACTAATGAAAAACTGTTTTTT. The full variable domain, with the rest looked up from reference TRBV7-2 and TRBJ1-4, is GAGVSQSPSNKVTEKGKDVELRCDPISGHTALYWYRQSLGQGLEFLIYFQGNSAPDKSGLPSDRFSAERTGGSVSTLTIQRTQQEDSAVYLCASSRQGSTNEKLFFGSGTQLSVL.